This T cell receptor (beta chain) originates from a study of metastatic and nonmetastatic thyroid tumors. Ahead of thyroid surgery, no patient had received treatment of any kind. This clone was counted many times. TCRdb re-analyzed the PCR reads using MiXCR. The repertoire holds 45,000 or so clones, with roughly 4% as singletons. The CDR3 totals 15 residues. Trimming cost V 6 bases and J 4 bases; bases outside gene matches: 5. Germline assignment: CDR1 LNHNV and CDR2 YYDKDF (reference sequence). The clonotype was recovered from a female donor with papillary thyroid cancer or a benign thyroid nodule (not recorded which). Some clones in this sample may be carry-over from other donors' samples. The V call is TRBV15, the J call TRBJ2-1; TRBD2 agrees at 11 bases. Input material: blood. The CDR3 here is CATSWGTSGYNEQFF. Written as DNA, the CDR3 is TGTGCCACCAGTTGGGGGACTAGCGGATACAATGAGCAGTTCTTC.